These T cell receptor beta chains were read from a single sample in a study of blood T cell repertoires in COVID-19. Generated by immunoSEQ multiplex PCR, the TCRdb table keeps only in-frame clones and is missing some. The sample consists of about 120,000 clones, around four fifths of them appearing once. Specimen: peripheral blood. Receptors originate from a man between 65 and 85 years old with active or convalescent COVID-19. CDR3s include the opening cysteine and the closing phenylalanine or tryptophan. D genes are given only for firm matches. A clone size is listed for some rows: how often the clone was seen (once, few, many), or a class if it is expanded.

CDR3aa	CDR3nt	abundance	d_gene	j_gene	len	v_gene
CASSLLPRPYEQYF	TGTGCCAGCAGTTTATTGCCCAGGCCTTACGAGCAGTACTTC	-	-	TRBJ2-7	14	TRBV27
CASTQRDRDSPLHF	TGTGCCAGCACTCAAAGGGACAGGGACTCACCCCTCCACTTT	-	TRBD1	TRBJ1-6	14	TRBV3-1/TRBV3-2
CASSLPGTAAGGNTIYF	TGCGCCAGCAGCTTGCCCGGGACAGCCGCAGGTGGAAACACCATATATTTT	once	TRBD1	TRBJ1-3	17	TRBV5-1
CASSAVEGANYGYTF	TGTGCCAGCAGCGCAGTAGAGGGCGCTAACTATGGCTACACCTTC	-	-	TRBJ1-2	15	TRBV28
CASSVGSSGGVYEQYF	TGTGCCAGCAGCGTAGGGTCTAGCGGGGGTGTCTACGAGCAGTACTTC	-	TRBD2	TRBJ2-7	16	TRBV9
CASSLTPGGGTEAFF	TGCGCCAGCAGCTTGACGCCAGGGGGCGGCACTGAAGCTTTCTTT	-	TRBD1	TRBJ1-1	15	TRBV5-1
CSVALLGANVLTF	TGCAGCGTTGCTCTCCTCGGGGCCAACGTCCTGACTTTC	-	-	TRBJ2-6	13	TRBV29-1
CASSPSTGLSSYEQYF	TGTGCCAGCTCACCGTCGACGGGACTGAGCTCCTACGAGCAGTACTTC	-	-	TRBJ2-7	16	TRBV18
CASSYRAGATGELFF	TGTGCCAGCAGTTACCGGGCAGGGGCCACCGGGGAGCTGTTTTTT	many	-	TRBJ2-2	15	TRBV6-2/TRBV6-3
CASSQEGPYLGHLYEQYF	TGCGCCAGCAGCCAAGAAGGCCCCTATTTGGGACACTTATACGAGCAGTACTTC	-	-	TRBJ2-7	18	TRBV4-3
CASSQERGQGSVTGELFF	TGTGCCAGCAGCCAAGAACGGGGACAGGGGTCGGTCACCGGGGAGCTGTTTTTT	-	TRBD1	TRBJ2-2	18	TRBV3-1/TRBV3-2
CASSLRGTSSYEQYF	TGCGCCAGCAGCTTGAGGGGGACAAGCTCCTACGAGCAGTACTTC	once	-	TRBJ2-7	15	TRBV5-1
CASSTRNSWDEQFF	TGTGCCAGTAGTACTCGGAACAGTTGGGATGAGCAGTTCTTC	-	-	TRBJ2-1	14	TRBV19
CASSLIAGPSADTQYF	TGTGCCAGCAGCTTAATCGCAGGGCCTTCCGCAGATACGCAGTATTTT	-	-	TRBJ2-3	16	TRBV7-3
CASSLDSYTEAFF	TGTGCCAGCAGTTTAGACAGCTACACTGAAGCTTTCTTT	-	-	TRBJ1-1	13	TRBV28
CASSATGSAEAFF	TGTGCCAGCAGCGCAACAGGGAGCGCTGAAGCTTTCTTT	-	-	TRBJ1-1	13	TRBV11-3
CASSMVSGQRSGANVLTF	TGTGCCAGTAGTATGGTCTCGGGACAGAGGTCTGGGGCCAACGTCCTGACTTTC	once	TRBD1	TRBJ2-6	18	TRBV19